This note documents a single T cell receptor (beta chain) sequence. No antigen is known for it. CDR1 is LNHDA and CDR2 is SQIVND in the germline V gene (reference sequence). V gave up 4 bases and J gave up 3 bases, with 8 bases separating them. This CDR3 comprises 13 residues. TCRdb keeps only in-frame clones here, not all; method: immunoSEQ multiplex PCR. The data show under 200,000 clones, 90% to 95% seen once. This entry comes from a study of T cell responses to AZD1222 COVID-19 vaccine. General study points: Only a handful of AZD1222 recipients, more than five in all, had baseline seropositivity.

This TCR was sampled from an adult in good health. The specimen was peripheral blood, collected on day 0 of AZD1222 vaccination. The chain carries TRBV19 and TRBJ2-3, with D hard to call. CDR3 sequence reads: CASSNGLTDTQYF. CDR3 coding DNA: TGTGCCAGTAGTAACGGGCTAACAGATACGCAGTATTTT.